The rows below give T cell receptor beta chains drawn from one sample of a study of cytomegalovirus exposure and HLA in healthy donors. Clones were read by immunoSEQ multiplex PCR, and TCRdb kept only the in-frame ones, dropping some. The sample contains 150,000 to 200,000 clones, approximately 80% of which appear only once. The sequenced sample consisted of PBMCs. The receptors shown here come from a woman aged 40-49 years in good health and CMV-seronegative. The CDR3 runs from the conserved cysteine through the conserved F or W. Fields, in order: V gene, clone size, J gene, D gene, CDR3 DNA, CDR3 protein. D genes are given only for firm matches. The listing skips clone size in some rows; elsewhere it reads once, few, many or a size class.

>TRBV27|.|TRBJ2-1|TRBD1
TGTGCCAGCAGTTTCCAGGGGGCCAACACCTACAATGAGCAGTTCTTC
CASSFQGANTYNEQFF
>TRBV28|few|TRBJ1-2|.
TGTGCCAGCAGTACAGGGTACTATGGCTACACCTTC
CASSTGYYGYTF
>TRBV10-3|.|TRBJ2-1|TRBD2
TGTGCCACACTAGCGGCCACCTCCTACAATGAGCAGTTCTTC
CATLAATSYNEQFF
>TRBV7-2|once|TRBJ2-2|TRBD2
TGTGCCAGCAGCTTAAGGCGGGAGGGGTCCCACGGGGAGCTGTTTTTT
CASSLRREGSHGELFF
>TRBV11-1|.|TRBJ2-3|TRBD2
TGTGCCAGCAGCCTGACTAGCGGAGGGGTTGCAGATACGCAGTATTTT
CASSLTSGGVADTQYF
>TRBV19|once|TRBJ1-4|TRBD1
TGTGCCAGTACCATAGGAGGGGGACAGGGTGGTGAAAAACTGTTTTTT
CASTIGGGQGGEKLFF
>TRBV5-1|.|TRBJ2-1|TRBD2
TGCGCCAGCAGCTTGCGCAGGACTAGCGGCTACAATGAGCAGTTCTTC
CASSLRRTSGYNEQFF
>TRBV2|.|TRBJ2-7|TRBD2
TGTGCCAGCGAGGGAGGGCCCACTACCGACCCCTCTTTGGAGCAGTACTTC
CASEGGPTTDPSLEQYF
>TRBV12-5|.|TRBJ2-1|TRBD2
TGTGCTTCATCCAAGAGGAGCGGGGAACACAATGAGCAGTTCTTC
CASSKRSGEHNEQFF
>TRBV7-2|.|TRBJ1-2|.
TGTGCCAGCAGCCGCCTAATTGGAGGGGTCAATGGCTACACCTTC
CASSRLIGGVNGYTF
>TRBV15|.|TRBJ1-1|TRBD1
TGTGCCACCAGCAGAGTACAGGGGGTCGGCACTGAAGCTTTCTTT
CATSRVQGVGTEAFF
>TRBV7-8|once|TRBJ1-4|TRBD1
TGTGCCAGCAGCGCCCAGGGGGCTGCAACTAATGAAAAACTGTTTTTT
CASSAQGAATNEKLFF
>TRBV6-6|.|TRBJ1-1|TRBD1
TGTGCCAGCAGTTACGGACAGGATACTGAAGCTTTCTTT
CASSYGQDTEAFF
>TRBV7-8|.|TRBJ1-1|.
TGTGCCAGCAGCTTCTCGCCGGGACACCTACTCACTGAAGCTTTCTTT
CASSFSPGHLLTEAFF
>TRBV7-2|few|TRBJ2-2|TRBD2
TGTGCCAGCAGCCCCCTCGGGGGGTCCGCCGGGGAGCTGTTTTTT
CASSPLGGSAGELFF
>TRBV11-1|.|TRBJ2-7|.
TGTGCCAGCAGCTCCTCGGGGGTAGGGAGCTACGAGCAGTACTTC
CASSSSGVGSYEQYF
>TRBV18|.|TRBJ1-2|.
TGTGCCAGCTCACCTCCCGGGACAAAGAACTATGGCTACACCTTC
CASSPPGTKNYGYTF
>TRBV29-1|.|TRBJ1-2|TRBD1
TGCAGCGTTGTGACAGGGAATGGCTACACCTTC
CSVVTGNGYTF
>TRBV5-1|.|TRBJ2-6|.
TGCGCCAGCAGCTTAGCCTCGGGGTTTCAGCCTGGGGCCAACGTCCTGACTTTC
CASSLASGFQPGANVLTF
>TRBV11-2|.|TRBJ2-3|TRBD2
TGTGCCAGCAGCTTTGAGGGAGGGCCATTTCCAGATACGCAGTATTTT
CASSFEGGPFPDTQYF
>TRBV6-1|once|TRBJ2-1|TRBD1
TGTGCCAGCAGCTTGGGACAGGGGAGCTACAATGAGCAGTTCTTC
CASSLGQGSYNEQFF
>TRBV7-9|.|TRBJ1-1|TRBD1
TGTGCCAGCAGCTTGAGGACAGGAGGTGAAGCTTTCTTT
CASSLRTGGEAFF
>TRBV29-1|few|TRBJ1-1|TRBD1
TGCAGCGTGGACAGGGGGGGCACTGAAGCTTTCTTT
CSVDRGGTEAFF
>TRBV5-1|.|TRBJ2-1|TRBD2
TGCGCCAGCAGCTTGGGTGGCGGGAGGGAGAATGAGCAGTTCTTC
CASSLGGGRENEQFF
>TRBV27|.|TRBJ2-7|TRBD2
TGTGCCAGCAGCCCTAGCGGGGAGCCCTACGAGCAGTACTTC
CASSPSGEPYEQYF
>TRBV12-5|.|TRBJ2-7|TRBD1
TGTGCCAGTGGTTTGGTACTTGGGACAGGGGTCGAGCAGTACTTC
CASGLVLGTGVEQYF
>TRBV19|.|TRBJ1-2|TRBD1
TGTGCCAGTAGTCAGCAGGGGACAGGGGAAAACTATGGCTACACCTTC
CASSQQGTGENYGYTF
>TRBV29-1|.|TRBJ1-2|.
TGCAGCGTTGAATTGTCAATTAACTATGGCTACACCTTC
CSVELSINYGYTF
>TRBV6-5|.|TRBJ1-4|.
TGTGCCAGCACGCAGGCGGGTTCAGGTCTCGGAAAACTGTTTTTT
CASTQAGSGLGKLFF
>TRBV11-3|.|TRBJ1-3|TRBD1
TGTGCCAGCAGGGGGACAGGGATCTATGGAAACACCATATATTTT
CASRGTGIYGNTIYF
>TRBV7-2|once|TRBJ2-1|TRBD2
TGTGCCAGCAGTTCCCAGCTAGCGGGAGCCAATGAGCAGTTCTTC
CASSSQLAGANEQFF
>TRBV25-1|.|TRBJ2-7|.
TGTGCCAGCAACTGGGAGGACTACGAGCAGTACTTC
CASNWEDYEQYF
>TRBV11-3|.|TRBJ2-1|TRBD1
TGTGCCAGCAGCCCCGGGACAGGGAACTACAATGAGCAGTTCTTC
CASSPGTGNYNEQFF
>TRBV4-3|.|TRBJ1-3|.
TGCGCCAGCAGCCAAGGAGCAGGACAGCCTGGAAACACCATATATTTT
CASSQGAGQPGNTIYF
>TRBV6-1|.|TRBJ2-3|.
TGTGCCAGCCAAACCGCGGGAAGCACAGATACGCAGTATTTT
CASQTAGSTDTQYF
>TRBV29-1|.|TRBJ2-1|TRBD2
TGCAGCGTGGACGGACTAGCGGCTAATGAGCAGTTCTTC
CSVDGLAANEQFF
>TRBV4-1|.|TRBJ1-2|TRBD1
TGCGCCAGCAGCCAGGGACAGGGCTATGGCTACACCTTC
CASSQGQGYGYTF
>TRBV7-2|.|TRBJ1-6|.
TGTGCCAGCAGCTTGGGGGGAGCGGGTAATTCACCCCTCCACTTT
CASSLGGAGNSPLHF
>TRBV28|.|TRBJ2-3|TRBD2
TGTGCCAGCAGTCCCGGGACTAGCAGCACAGATACGCAGTATTTT
CASSPGTSSTDTQYF
>TRBV18|.|TRBJ2-1|TRBD1
TGTGCCAGCCAGGGGGCCCCGGACAATGAGCAGTTCTTC
CASQGAPDNEQFF
>TRBV7-8|.|TRBJ2-7|.
TGTGCCAGCAGCTTAGACGGTACAGGGTGGGAGTCCTACGAGCAGTACTTC
CASSLDGTGWESYEQYF
>TRBV19|.|TRBJ1-3|TRBD1
TGTGCCAGTAGTCCATCGAACAGGGGCATCTCTGGAAACACCATATATTTT
CASSPSNRGISGNTIYF
>TRBV6-5|.|TRBJ2-5|TRBD2
TGTGCCAGCAGTGGTAGCGGGGGGACCCAGTACTTC
CASSGSGGTQYF
>TRBV4-1|.|TRBJ1-2|.
TGCGCCAGCAGCCAAATGTCCAGGGCAGCTAGCTATGGCTACACCTTC
CASSQMSRAASYGYTF
>TRBV2|once|TRBJ2-3|TRBD2
TGTGCCAGCAGCAATGCAGCGGGAGGGGGAGATACGCAGTATTTT
CASSNAAGGGDTQYF
>TRBV7-8|.|TRBJ1-6|.
TGTGCCAGCAGCTTAGTTCAGGGATCCTATAATTCACCCCTCCACTTT
CASSLVQGSYNSPLHF
>TRBV5-1|.|TRBJ1-2|.
TGCGCCAGCAGCTTGTATGGCAGGGCGGAACAACTGGGCGGCTACACCTTC
CASSLYGRAEQLGGYTF
>TRBV27|.|TRBJ2-6|.
TGTGCCAGCAGTTTACAGGTGGCTGGGGCCAACGTCCTGACTTTC
CASSLQVAGANVLTF
>TRBV11-2|.|TRBJ1-3|.
TGTGCCAGCAGCTTAGTTACCGGGGGAAGCTCTGGAAACACCATATATTTT
CASSLVTGGSSGNTIYF
>TRBV30|.|TRBJ2-1|TRBD1
TGTGCCGTCAGGGGGAGCTCCTACAATGAGCAGTTCTTC
CAVRGSSYNEQFF
>TRBV19|.|TRBJ2-7|.
TGTGCCAGTAGTATAGAGGGGCGGAGCGAGCAGTACTTC
CASSIEGRSEQYF
>TRBV7-9|few|TRBJ1-2|.
TGTGCCAGCAACATCGGCAGGGGAAATGGCTACACCTTC
CASNIGRGNGYTF
>TRBV30|.|TRBJ1-2|.
TGTGCCTGGAGTGTAGGAGGCAGATCATCCTATGGCTACACCTTC
CAWSVGGRSSYGYTF
>TRBV5-1|.|TRBJ1-1|.
TGCGCCAGCAGCACCGGACCGGGGACTGAAGCTTTCTTT
CASSTGPGTEAFF
>TRBV9|.|TRBJ2-3|.
TGTGCCAGCAGCTATAATACAGATACGCAGTATTTT
CASSYNTDTQYF
>TRBV27|.|TRBJ1-1|.
TGTGCCAGCAGTTTATCGAGAGGCACTGAAGCTTTCTTT
CASSLSRGTEAFF
>TRBV19|.|TRBJ2-1|TRBD2
TGTGCCAGTAGTCCTCCTCGGACTAGCGGGAGGTCTAATGAGCAGTTCTTC
CASSPPRTSGRSNEQFF
>TRBV5-4|.|TRBJ1-2|.
TGTGCCAGCAGCCCACTTGGAGGGCCTTTTGGCTACACCTTC
CASSPLGGPFGYTF
>TRBV28|.|TRBJ2-7|.
TGTGCCAGCAGTCCGGGGGATACCTACGAGCAGTACTTC
CASSPGDTYEQYF
>TRBV9|.|TRBJ2-1|TRBD2
TGTGCCAGCAGCGCTCCCCGAGGACTAGCGGGACCCCAGAGCTCCTACAATGAGCAGTTCTTC
CASSAPRGLAGPQSSYNEQFF